A selection of T cell receptor beta chains follows, all from one sample in a study of CXCR3-negative and CXCR3-positive naive CD8 T cells. With the 5' RACE reads reprocessed, TCRdb shows one record per CDR3 protein and no DNA. This sample contains about 130,000 distinct CDR3 sequences. Material for sequencing was naive CXCR3+ CD8+ T cells from blood. These receptors originate from a human donor in good health. Some clones in this sample may be carry-over from other donors' samples. The CDR3 runs from the conserved cysteine through the conserved F or W. The order of the fields is J gene, V gene, CDR3 protein.

TRBJ2-1 | TRBV13 | CASSPQAGNEQFF
TRBJ2-1 | TRBV7-3 | CASSCGQEYNEQFF
TRBJ2-1 | TRBV2 | CASSVVGSEQFF
TRBJ1-4 | TRBV7-9 | CASSLVRPVAKLFF
TRBJ2-1 | TRBV18 | CASSPLDRDYRGSYNEQFF
TRBJ2-7 | TRBV28 | CASSPTGGWYEQYF
TRBJ2-7 | TRBV5-1 | CASRRGSYEQYF
TRBJ2-7 | TRBV12-3/TRBV12-4 | CASSLSSGSYEQYF
TRBJ2-7 | TRBV29-1 | CSVSGGPYNEQYF
TRBJ2-7 | TRBV5-1 | CASSPGIGSGSAEQYF
TRBJ1-2 | TRBV5-5 | CASSLGTAHGYTF
TRBJ2-1 | TRBV20-1 | CSARDHTGGFGNEQFF
TRBJ2-3 | TRBV18 | CASAWSTDTQYF
TRBJ1-1 | TRBV7-3 | CASSPTGYVANTEAFF
TRBJ2-7 | TRBV6-5 | CASSYSASGSYEQYF
TRBJ2-1 | TRBV24-1 | CATSEWDSYNEQFF
TRBJ2-7 | TRBV12-3/TRBV12-4 | CASSSSLGRYGTYEQYF
TRBJ1-1 | TRBV29-1 | CSVPWGVKDTEAFF
TRBJ2-3 | TRBV15 | CATSRVGTGVTDTQYF
TRBJ2-7 | TRBV4-1 | CASSQDWRVDASYEQYF
TRBJ2-7 | TRBV7-9 | CASSGRQGYEQYF
TRBJ2-7 | TRBV21-1 | CASPKDRLVGGNSYEQYF
TRBJ2-7 | TRBV4-2 | CASSQEPGLASEQYF
TRBJ2-1 | TRBV5-1 | CASRDQSYNEQFF
TRBJ2-1 | TRBV12-3/TRBV12-4 | CASSFPKVAGGPFFEQFF
TRBJ1-2 | TRBV29-1 | CSVEPSGQGLGGYTF
TRBJ1-4 | TRBV15 | CATSRGPEGGNEKLFF